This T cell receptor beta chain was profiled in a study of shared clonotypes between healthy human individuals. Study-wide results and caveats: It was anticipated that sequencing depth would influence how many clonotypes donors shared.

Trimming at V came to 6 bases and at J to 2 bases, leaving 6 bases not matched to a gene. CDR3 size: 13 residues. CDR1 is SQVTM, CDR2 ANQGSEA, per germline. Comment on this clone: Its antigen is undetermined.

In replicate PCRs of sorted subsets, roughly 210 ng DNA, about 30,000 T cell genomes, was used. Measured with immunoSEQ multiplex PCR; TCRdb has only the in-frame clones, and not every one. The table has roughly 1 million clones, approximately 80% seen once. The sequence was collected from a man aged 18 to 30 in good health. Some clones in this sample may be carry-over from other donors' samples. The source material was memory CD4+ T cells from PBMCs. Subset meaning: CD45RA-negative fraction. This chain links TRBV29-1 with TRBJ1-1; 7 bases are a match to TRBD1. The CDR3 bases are TGCAGCGTACAGGGGCGCGCCAACACTGAAGCTTTCTTT. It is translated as CSVQGRANTEAFF.